Following are 20 T cell receptor beta chains from one sample sequenced in a study of blood T cells in healthy people across ages. A second 7 to 11 cycle PCR used barcoded and J-beta primers. TCRdb reprocessed the 5' RACE reads via MiXCR and lists one record per CDR3 protein. Of 750,000 to 1,000,000 distinct CDR3 sequences listed, about 29% are singletons. The data also belong to a second study, concerning T cells of mothers and their children.

Specimen: blood. These receptors originate from a woman in her thirties or forties in good health.

This clonotype showed up many times. The V call is TRBV11-2, the J call TRBJ2-3, with D possibly TRBD1 on 5 matching bases. The CDR3 sequence is 17 residues long. V gave up 3 bases and J gave up 0 bases, with 16 bases separating them. Germline assignment: CDR1 SGHAT and CDR2 FQNNGV. The CDR3 bases are TGTGCCAGCAGCTTCCCCCCCGACAGCCCTAGCACAGATACGCAGTATTTT. Its translation: CASSFPPDSPSTDTQYF.

The table lists this clonotype with a count of one. The chain uses TRBV7-3 and TRBJ1-1; 7 bases are a match to TRBD1. The J segment lost 4 bases and the V segment lost 5 bases, leaving 10 bases of the junction unmatched. The CDR3 contains 15 residues. From germline, CDR1 is SGHTA and CDR2 FQGTGA. CDR3 coding DNA: TGTGCCAGCAGCCTACAGACAGGGCAGGGCACTGAAGCTTTCTTT. This sequence encodes CASSLQTGQGTEAFF.

In its sample, this clonotype was seen many times. The chain combines TRBV18 with TRBJ2-1; 7 bases are a match to TRBD1. V gave up 3 bases and J gave up 0 bases; unmatched junction bases: 8. The CDR3 runs 17 residues. The germline gives CDR1 KGHSH, CDR2 LQKENI. CDR3 sequence reads: CASSPGQTSSSYNEQFF. The CDR3 DNA sequence: TGTGCCAGCTCACCGGGACAGACGTCGAGCTCCTACAATGAGCAGTTCTTC.

This clonotype showed up just a few times. J is TRBJ2-5 and V is TRBV7-2, with 9 bases aligning to TRBD2. V shed 1 base and J 2 bases; nucleotides not matched to a gene: 11. The germline gives CDR1 SGHTA, CDR2 FQGNSA. CDR3 length: 18 residues. Here the CDR3 reads CASSLGLAGVSGQETQYF. DNA of the CDR3: TGTGCCAGCAGCTTAGGCTTAGCGGGGGTCTCAGGACAAGAGACCCAGTACTTC.

A few counts support this clonotype. The rearrangement uses TRBV28 and TRBJ1-2, with TRBD1 as a possible D gene (6 bases). The V end lost 9 bases, the J end lost 5 bases, and 28 bases lay between the germline ends. CDR1 MDHEN and CDR2 SYDVKM come from the germline V gene. The CDR3 is made up of 17 amino acids. The CDR3 loop reads CASNFGGAPTFRYGYTF. The CDR3 coding sequence is TGTGCCAGTAATTTCGGGGGGGCACCCACATTTCGGTATGGCTACACCTTC.

This clonotype was detected only a few times. The chain links TRBV7-2 to TRBJ2-7; TRBD1 is a possible D gene (5 bases). V dropped 5 bases and J dropped 0 bases, with 14 bases sitting between them. The CDR3 extends over 15 amino acids. Germline lookup yields CDR1 SGHTA and CDR2 FQGNSA. CDR3 bases: TGTGCCAGCAGCCTAGGGGCTAGGAGCTCCTACGAGCAGTACTTC. Amino acid sequence: CASSLGARSSYEQYF.

V usage is TRBV12-3 or TRBV12-4 and J usage is TRBJ2-3; TRBD2 is a possible D gene (7 bases). The CDR3 covers 16 residues. V lost 3 bases and J lost 6, with 19 bases in between. The DNA for the CDR3 is TGTGCCAGCAGTTTGGGGGGGCTTCTAGCGACGGATACGCAGTATTTT. Translated: CASSLGGLLATDTQYF.

The table lists this clonotype with many counts. This chain joins TRBV7-3 and TRBJ2-1, with 9 bases identical to TRBD1. The CDR3 consists of 16 residues. V lost 0 bases to trimming and J lost 4 bases; unmatched junction nucleotides: 4. Germline CDR1 and CDR2: SGHTA and FQGTGA. The CDR3 DNA follows: TGTGCCAGCAGCTTAACGGGGGGACAGGGATACAATGAGCAGTTCTTC. It encodes CASSLTGGQGYNEQFF.

J is TRBJ2-1 and V is TRBV20-1; 8 bases match TRBD1. V was pared by 6 bases and J by 0 bases, with 7 bases of the junction left unmatched. Per germline, CDR1 DFQATT and CDR2 SNEGSKA (reference sequence). This CDR3 region has 15 residues. This CDR3 is CSAEAGTGSYNEQFF. CDR3 bases: TGCAGTGCCGAGGCCGGGACAGGCTCCTACAATGAGCAGTTCTTC.

This chain links TRBV5-4 with TRBJ1-1; the D is unclear. Germline V gene lookup returns CDR1 SGHNT and CDR2 YYREEE (reference sequence). The CDR3 consists of 13 residues. Trimming cost V 4 bases and J 2 bases, with 9 bases left between them. As DNA, the CDR3 is TGTGCCAGCAGCATTGGACTTAACACTGAAGCTTTCTTT. This codes for CASSIGLNTEAFF.

To note about this clonotype: One base away lies a much larger clone, so this may be a sequencing read error. V and J are TRBV28 and TRBJ2-1; 7 bases fit TRBD1. This CDR3 spans 14 amino acids. Germline V gene data show CDR1 as MDHEN and CDR2 as SYDVKM. CDR3 sequence: CASSEPDRYNVQFF. The CDR3 DNA sequence: TGTGCCAGCAGCGAACCGGACAGGTACAATGTGCAGTTCTTC.

A word on this clonotype: Possible read error: a much larger clone is one base away. The rearrangement joins TRBV6-1 to TRBJ2-4, with 7 bases aligning to TRBD2. CDR1 and CDR2 (germline): MNHNS, SASEGT. The CDR3 sequence is 15 residues long. The CDR3 bases are TGTGCCAGCAGTCACCGGGACTATGGCAAAAACATTCAGGACTTC. It specifies CASSHRDYGKNIQDF.

CDR3 in DNA: TGTGCCATCAGTGAGCGACGGACAGATACTTATTTGAACACTGAAGCTTTCTTT. Its translation is CAISERRTDTYLNTEAFF. The chain links TRBV10-3 to TRBJ1-1; D possibly corresponds to TRBD1 (6 bases). The V and J ends lost 2 bases and 0 bases respectively, with 19 bases between them. The CDR3 is made up of 18 amino acids. Germline V lookup: CDR1 ENHRY, CDR2 SYGVKD.

V and J are TRBV7-2 and TRBJ2-1, with 11 positions matching TRBD2. Unmatched junction bases numbered 14, after V lost 2 bases and J lost 8 bases. Germline V lookup: CDR1 SGHTA, CDR2 FQGNSA. This CDR3 has 18 residues. CDR3 DNA: TGTGCCAGCAGCTTACCACCTTTGACTAGCGGGGCGAGGGATGAGCAGTTCTTC. As protein: CASSLPPLTSGARDEQFF.

CDR3 loop: CASSLGLETMGEKLFF. As DNA, the CDR3 is TGTGCCAGCTCACTAGGATTGGAGACAATGGGAGAAAAACTGTTTTTT. The chain couples TRBV18 to TRBJ1-4; D remains ambiguous. The CDR3 length is 16 residues. Looked up from germline, CDR1 is KGHSH and CDR2 is LQKENI. V was cut by 4 bases and J by 8 bases, with 20 bases left in between.

The chain joins TRBV28 to TRBJ2-1; D possibly uses TRBD1 or TRBD2 (5 bases each). Trimming removed 5 bases at V and 2 bases at J, with 13 bases between. The CDR3 contains 15 residues. Germline CDR1 reads MDHEN; CDR2 reads SYDVKM. This CDR3 reads CASSTGTSPYNEQFF. For the CDR3, the DNA is TGTGCCAGCAGTACCGGGACGTCACCCTACAATGAGCAGTTCTTC. Variable domain in full (rest from reference TRBV28 and TRBJ2-1): DVKVTQSSRYLVKRTGEKVFLECVQDMDHENMFWYRQDPGLGLRLIYFSYDVKMKEKGDIPEGYSVSREKKERFSLILESASTNQTSMYLCASSTGTSPYNEQFFGPGTRLTVL.

The chain is built from TRBV12-3 or TRBV12-4 and TRBJ1-5; 9 bases match TRBD1. V trimming: 7 bases; J trimming: 8 bases; junction bases outside the gene matches: 9. The CDR3 has 14 residues. This CDR3 reads CASTSTGGRKPQHF. DNA of the CDR3: TGTGCCAGCACTTCGACAGGGGGGCGGAAGCCCCAGCATTTT.

This clonotype was observed at least ten times. The chain recombines TRBV11-2 with TRBJ2-3; 7 nucleotides agree with TRBD2. The junction had 5 bases not matched to a gene; V was cut back by 2 bases and J by 3 bases. CDR1 and CDR2 (germline): SGHAT, FQNNGV. There are 15 residues in the CDR3. The CDR3, as DNA: TGTGCCAGCAGCTTAATGCTAGCGGATACAGATACGCAGTATTTT. This sequence encodes CASSLMLADTDTQYF.

Ten or more counts support this clonotype. The CDR3 sequence is CSVGTGKNSPLHF. In nucleotides, the CDR3 is TGCAGCGTTGGGACAGGCAAAAATTCACCCCTCCACTTT. The chain recombines TRBV29-1 with TRBJ1-6; TRBD1 aligns across 7 bases. V was pared by 4 bases and J by 7 bases, with 4 bases of the junction left unmatched. This CDR3 has 13 residues. The V gene's germline CDR1 is SQVTM and CDR2 ANQGSEA. The full variable domain, rest sourced from reference TRBV29-1 and TRBJ1-6, is SAVISQKPSRDICQRGTSLTIQCQVDSQVTMMFWYRQQPGQSLTLIATANQGSEATYESGFVIDKFPISRPNLTFSTLTVSNMSPEDSSIYLCSVGTGKNSPLHFGNGTRLTVT.

This clonotype was counted ten times or more. The chain combines TRBV29-1 with TRBJ2-7, with TRBD2 matching over 7 bases. Germline trimming cut 4 bases from V and 4 bases from J; bases unmatched to any gene: 4. The CDR3 covers 12 residues. Per germline, CDR1 SQVTM and CDR2 ANQGSEA. CDR3 bases: TGCAGCGTTGGAGCGGGGAATTACGAGCAGTACTTC. Its protein is CSVGAGNYEQYF.